This TCR beta chain was identified during a study of shared clonotypes between healthy human individuals. This clone was observed a single time. The ends were cut back, 1 base at V and 1 base at J, with 12 bases in the middle. In germline, CDR1 is SGHRS, CDR2 YFSETQ. The CDR3 sequence is 16 residues long. The table came from immunoSEQ multiplex PCR; TCRdb's copy has only in-frame clones and leaves some out. Of about 460,000 clones in the sample, 75% to 80% were seen once. V gene TRBV5-1 combines with J gene TRBJ2-1, with no clear D. Sequenced sample: PBMCs. The origin of this receptor is a woman in her forties in good health. Some clones in this sample may be carry-over from other donors' samples. The CDR3 DNA is TGCGCCAGCAGCTTGATTAGCCAAGCATCCTACAATGAGCAGTTCTTC. This sequence encodes CASSLISQASYNEQFF.